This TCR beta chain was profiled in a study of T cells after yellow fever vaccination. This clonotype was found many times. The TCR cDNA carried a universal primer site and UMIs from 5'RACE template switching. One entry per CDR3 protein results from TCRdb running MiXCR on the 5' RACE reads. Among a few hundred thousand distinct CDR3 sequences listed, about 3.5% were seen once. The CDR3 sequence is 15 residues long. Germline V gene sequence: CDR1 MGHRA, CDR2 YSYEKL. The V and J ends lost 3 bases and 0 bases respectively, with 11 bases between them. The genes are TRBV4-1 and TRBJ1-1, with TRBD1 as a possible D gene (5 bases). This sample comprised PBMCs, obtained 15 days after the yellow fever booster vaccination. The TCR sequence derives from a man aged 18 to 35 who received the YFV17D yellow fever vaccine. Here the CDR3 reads CASSHHGTMNTEAFF. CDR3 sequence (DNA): TGCGCCAGCAGCCACCATGGGACGATGAACACTGAAGCTTTCTTT.